In its sample, the clone carrying this T cell receptor (beta chain) was seen once. The source of the sample is a study of radiotherapy plus CTLA-4 blockade in lung cancer. About the research overall: Objective responses occurred in around 18% of patients; about 32% had disease control.

CDR1 and CDR2 (germline): MGHRA, YSYEKL. V was trimmed by 1 base and J by 0 bases, leaving 6 bases between them. CDR3 length: 14 residues. Measured with immunoSEQ multiplex PCR; TCRdb has only the in-frame clones, and not every one. Here the sample spans 85,000 to 90,000 clones, 85% to 90% being singletons. The V and J genes are TRBV4-1 and TRBJ1-1, with D uncertain. The sequence was obtained from a human donor with non-small cell lung cancer that progressed on radiotherapy plus ipilimumab. The sample in question was peripheral blood, obtained from a patient treated with radiotherapy plus ipilimumab. The CDR3 reads CASSQGDMNTEAFF. CDR3 nucleotides: TGCGCCAGCAGCCAAGGGGATATGAACACTGAAGCTTTCTTT.